These T cell receptor beta chains were read from a single sample in a study of CD8 T cells in Susac syndrome. TCRdb reanalysed the immunoSEQ multiplex PCR reads using MiXCR and keeps one entry per CDR3 protein. This sample has about 300,000 distinct CDR3 sequences, with about 91% found just once. The specimen was CD8+ T cells from PBMCs. The receptors derive from a human donor with multiple sclerosis. Both conserved end residues are part of each CDR3. D genes are given only for firm matches. Clone size, where shown, is once, few, many, or a class for clones that have expanded.

>TRBV21-1|NA|NA|TRBJ2-7|16
TGTGCCAGCATAAGGGGGGACAGGGTAAACCCCTACGAACAGTACTTC
CASIRGDRVNPYEQYF
>TRBV20-1|NA|NA|TRBJ2-7|13
TGCAGTGCTAGGACTACTGGCTCCTACGAGCAGTACTTC
CSARTTGSYEQYF
>TRBV6-2/TRBV6-3|NA|TRBD1|TRBJ2-3|15
TGTGCCAGCAGCCTTTCGGGACAGGCCACAGATACGCAGTATTTT
CASSLSGQATDTQYF
>TRBV7-2|NA|TRBD2|TRBJ2-3|16
TGTGCCAGCAGCTTACAAGCGGGGGGGAGCACAGATACGCAGTATTTT
CASSLQAGGSTDTQYF
>TRBV19|NA|TRBD2|TRBJ2-1|16
TGTGCCAGTAGAGATAGCGGGGGGAGCTCCTACAATGAGCAGTTCTTC
CASRDSGGSSYNEQFF
>TRBV13|NA|NA|TRBJ1-1|15
TGTGCCAGCAGCCCAGGTAGGGTAGGAAACCCTGAAGCTTTCTTT
CASSPGRVGNPEAFF
>TRBV12-3/TRBV12-4|NA|NA|TRBJ2-1|17
TGTGCCAGCAGTCGGTACCTAGCGTCTGGGTCCTACAATGAGCAGTTCTTC
CASSRYLASGSYNEQFF
>TRBV4-3|few|NA|TRBJ2-7|16
TGCGCCAGCAGCCAAGATCCGGAGGCCAAACTCTACGAGCAGTACTTC
CASSQDPEAKLYEQYF
>TRBV28|NA|NA|TRBJ2-7|15
TGTGCCAGCAGTTCATGGGGGGAAACGCTATACGAGCAGTACTTC
CASSSWGETLYEQYF
>TRBV30|NA|NA|TRBJ1-1|11
TGTGCCTGGAGTGTAGGGCCTGAAGCTTTCTTT
CAWSVGPEAFF
>TRBV12-5|NA|NA|TRBJ2-2|20
TGTGCTAGTGGTTTGGTACGGGGCAGCCCTTGGGGGTGGAACACCGGGGAGCTGTTTTTT
CASGLVRGSPWGWNTGELFF
>TRBV27|NA|TRBD1|TRBJ2-1|15
TGTGCCAGCACCCGAATCCAGGGGGCGGACAATGAGCAGTTCTTC
CASTRIQGADNEQFF
>TRBV2|NA|NA|TRBJ2-7|12
TGTGCCAGTCATACAGGACCCTACGAGCAGTACTTC
CASHTGPYEQYF
>TRBV3-1|NA|NA|TRBJ2-1|18
TGTGCCAGCAGCCAAGATCCCTCGGGGCTAGCGAGGGGCGATGAGCAGTTCTTC
CASSQDPSGLARGDEQFF
>TRBV10-3|NA|TRBD2|TRBJ2-3|16
TGTGCCATCGCTTCCTCTAGCGGGCGGTGGGCAGATACGCAGTATTTT
CAIASSSGRWADTQYF
>TRBV20-1|NA|NA|TRBJ2-1|14
TGCAGTGCTAGAGAGGAAGGATCCTACAATGAGCAGTTCTTC
CSAREEGSYNEQFF
>TRBV28|NA|NA|TRBJ2-1|13
TGTGCCAGCGCCTTAAGGGGCAGGAATGAGCAGTTCTTC
CASALRGRNEQFF
>TRBV7-6|once|NA|TRBJ2-7|14
TGTGCCAGCAGCTCCCGGGCAGGGACCCACGAGCAGTACTTC
CASSSRAGTHEQYF
>TRBV7-9|NA|NA|TRBJ2-3|14
TGTGCCAGCAGCGAAATAGGGAGCGCAGATACGCAGTATTTT
CASSEIGSADTQYF
>TRBV5-4|few|NA|TRBJ1-1|13
TGTGCCAGCAGCTTGACAGCGAACACTGAAGCTTTCTTT
CASSLTANTEAFF
>TRBV6-1|NA|NA|TRBJ2-5|15
TGTGCCAGCAGTGACAGACAGGGAGGTTTTAAGACCCAGTACTTC
CASSDRQGGFKTQYF
>TRBV29-1|NA|NA|TRBJ2-3|13
TGCAGCGTTGTCCCACCTCCTAAAGATACGCAGTATTTT
CSVVPPPKDTQYF
>TRBV12-3/TRBV12-4|NA|NA|TRBJ2-3|14
TGTGCCAGCAGTAGACTAGAGGACACAGATACGCAGTATTTT
CASSRLEDTDTQYF
>TRBV24-1|NA|NA|TRBJ2-7|11
TGTGCCACCAGTGACCACTACGAGCAGTACTTC
CATSDHYEQYF
>TRBV4-3|NA|TRBD2|TRBJ2-6|18
TGCGCCAGCAGCCAAGCGTCTAGCGGCAGCTCTGGGGCCAACGTCCTGACTTTC
CASSQASSGSSGANVLTF
>TRBV28|NA|NA|TRBJ2-2|16
TGTGCCAGCAGTTTCAGTCGAGAACTGAACACCGGGGAGCTGTTTTTT
CASSFSRELNTGELFF
>TRBV29-1|NA|NA|TRBJ2-5|12
TGCAGCGTTGACATCAGCGGAGAGACCCAGTACTTC
CSVDISGETQYF
>TRBV5-1|NA|TRBD1|TRBJ2-3|15
TGCGCCAGCATCCGTCCGGGGACAGGGCCGGGTACGCAGTATTTT
CASIRPGTGPGTQYF
>TRBV9|NA|NA|TRBJ1-5|18
TGTGCCAGCAGCGTACGCCAGGTCCGTTTGCGACTCGGGAGGCCCCAGCATTTT
CASSVRQVRLRLGRPQHF
>TRBV27|few|NA|TRBJ2-7|13
TGTGCCAGCAGTTTGCAGGGCCCCTACGAGCAGTACTTC
CASSLQGPYEQYF
>TRBV27|few|NA|TRBJ2-5|14
TGTGCCAGCAGTTTATCGGGAACAGGAGAGACCCAGTACTTC
CASSLSGTGETQYF
>TRBV6-2/TRBV6-3|NA|TRBD2|TRBJ2-7|14
TGTGCCAGCAGAGGACTAGATGTTGACTACGAGCAGTACTTC
CASRGLDVDYEQYF
>TRBV4-3|NA|TRBD1|TRBJ2-1|15
TGCGCCAGCAGCCCGGGACAGCACTCCTACAATGAGCAGTTCTTC
CASSPGQHSYNEQFF
>TRBV13|NA|NA|TRBJ2-5|15
TGTGCCAGCAGCTCAGCGGAAGGGAATCAAGAGACCCAGTACTTC
CASSSAEGNQETQYF
>TRBV6-2/TRBV6-3|NA|NA|TRBJ1-3|15
TGTGCCAGCAGCCCCTCGGGTCGCCCTGGAAACACCATATATTTT
CASSPSGRPGNTIYF
>TRBV30|NA|TRBD2|TRBJ2-2|14
TGTGCCTCCGGACTAGCGGAACACACCGGGGAGCTGTTTTTT
CASGLAEHTGELFF